This entry features one T cell receptor beta chain sequence. Its antigen is undetermined. Donors were drawn from the approximately 130-subject validation cohort, separate from the 666-subject first cohort. The data are from a study of cytomegalovirus exposure and HLA in healthy donors. Whole-study findings and limits: Reportedly, diagnosis of cytomegalovirus status by the classifier showed high specificity and sensitivity. Cytomegalovirus association was assigned to some 160 TCR beta chains.

The assay was immunoSEQ multiplex PCR, and TCRdb's table has in-frame clones only and misses some. The repertoire holds 120,000 or so clones, with 88% as singletons. The receptor's source is a man between 25 and 39 years old in good health and CMV-seronegative. Sequenced sample: PBMCs.

CDR3: CASSPGGLAGDTQYF. The CDR3 coding sequence is TGTGCCAGCAGCCCAGGAGGACTAGCGGGAGATACGCAGTATTTT. The chain is built from TRBV7-2 and TRBJ2-3; 11 bases map to TRBD2. V dropped 5 bases and J dropped 5; count of bases not matched to a gene: 6. CDR3 length: 15 amino acids. In germline, CDR1 is SGHTA, CDR2 FQGNSA.